This TCR beta chain was sequenced in a study of T-cell memory formation after mild COVID-19. Study-level results: Confirmation was lacking for SARS-CoV-2 specificity of second-wave clones that peaked on day 37. Memory from before infection featured some responding clones, which suggests cross-reactive memory joined. CD4+ clones that contracted lay mainly in CM and EM; CD8+ ones lay in EMRA.

Turning to this clonotype: Its antigen is not known.

cDNA libraries for TCR alpha and TCR beta, carrying sample barcodes and UMIs, came from 5'RACE with constant-segment primers. TCRdb re-called the 5' RACE reads through MiXCR, storing one row per CDR3 protein. This table has approximately 450,000 distinct CDR3 sequences, about 20% appearing once. This TCR was recovered from an adult woman who had mild COVID-19 (a few samples of this study predate the infection). Cell type and time point are not known. Material for sequencing was PBMCs or a T cell subset sorted from them (not recorded which).

The CDR3 region is CASSQDLAGWETQYF. Written as DNA, the CDR3 is TGTGCCAGCAGCCAAGATTTGGCGGGCTGGGAGACCCAGTACTTC. This sequence joins TRBV4-2 and TRBJ2-5, with D possibly TRBD2 on 5 matching bases. There are 15 residues in the CDR3. Germline-derived CDR1 and CDR2 are LGHNA and YNFKEQ. V was clipped by 0 bases and J by 5 bases, with 13 bases between them.